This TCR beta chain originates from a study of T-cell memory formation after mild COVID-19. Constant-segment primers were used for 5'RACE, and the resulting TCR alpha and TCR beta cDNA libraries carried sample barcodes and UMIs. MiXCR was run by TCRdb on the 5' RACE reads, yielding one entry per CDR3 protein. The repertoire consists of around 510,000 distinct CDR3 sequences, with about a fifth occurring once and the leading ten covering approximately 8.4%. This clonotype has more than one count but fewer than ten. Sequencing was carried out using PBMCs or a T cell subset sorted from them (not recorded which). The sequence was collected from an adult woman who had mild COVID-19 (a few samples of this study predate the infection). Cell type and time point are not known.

CDR3 protein: CASTRGTMPDTQYF. The DNA for the CDR3 is TGTGCCAGCACGCGAGGGACTATGCCAGATACGCAGTATTTT. The chain recombines TRBV6-1 with TRBJ2-3; 7 positions agree with TRBD2. CDR1 MNHNS and CDR2 SASEGT come from the germline V gene. V lost 7 bases, J lost 4 bases, and 8 bases stayed unmatched. CDR3 length equals 14 residues.